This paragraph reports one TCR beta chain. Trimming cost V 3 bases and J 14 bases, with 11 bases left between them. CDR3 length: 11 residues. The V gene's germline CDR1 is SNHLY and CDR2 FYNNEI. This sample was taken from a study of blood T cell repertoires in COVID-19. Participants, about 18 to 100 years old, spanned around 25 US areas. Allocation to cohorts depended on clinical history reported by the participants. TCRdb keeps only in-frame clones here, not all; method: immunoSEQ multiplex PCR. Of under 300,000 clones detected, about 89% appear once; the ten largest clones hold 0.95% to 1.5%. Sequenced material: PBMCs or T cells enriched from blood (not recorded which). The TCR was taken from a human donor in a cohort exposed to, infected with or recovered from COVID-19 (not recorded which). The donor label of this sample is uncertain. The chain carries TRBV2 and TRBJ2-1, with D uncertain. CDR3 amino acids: CASSEGRQEFF. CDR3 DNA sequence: TGTGCCAGCAGTGAGGGTCGCCAGGAGTTCTTC.